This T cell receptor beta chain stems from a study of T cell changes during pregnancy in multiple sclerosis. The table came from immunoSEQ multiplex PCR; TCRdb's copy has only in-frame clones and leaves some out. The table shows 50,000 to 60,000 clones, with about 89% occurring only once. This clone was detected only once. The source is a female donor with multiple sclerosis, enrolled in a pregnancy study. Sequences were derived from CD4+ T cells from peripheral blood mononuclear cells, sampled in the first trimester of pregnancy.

Written as DNA, the CDR3 is TGTGCCAGCAGCTTGAGGGATGGGGCCAACGTCCTGACTTTC. Amino acids: CASSLRDGANVLTF. This chain uses TRBV7-9 with TRBJ2-6; TRBD2 might be the D (5 bases). This CDR3 region has 14 residues. Germline values: CDR1 SEHNR, CDR2 FQNEAQ (reference sequence). Trimming removed 3 bases at V and 3 bases at J, with 6 bases between.